The 32 T cell receptor beta chains below come from one sample, sequenced in a study of regulatory T cells in long-lasting Graves disease. Arm-PCR with iRepertoire HTBI primers amplified the CDR3 regions for these TCR beta libraries. TCRdb ran MiXCR on the multiplex PCR reads and lists one entry per CDR3 protein. The sample consists of approximately 230,000 distinct CDR3 sequences, 18% of them appearing once. Documented time point: newly diagnosed GD, antithyroid drugs for less than 3 months. Making the TCR library involved RNA that had been extracted from PBMCs. Sample: peripheral blood mononuclear cells (PBMCs), taken at new diagnosis, from a patient treated with antithyroid drugs. Source of these receptors: a female donor with Graves disease.

The gene calls are TRBV7-2 and TRBJ2-5; TRBD2 matches at 7 bases. J lost 5 bases, V lost 1 base, and 13 bases had no gene match. The CDR3 has 17 amino acids. Germline V gene lookup returns CDR1 SGHTA and CDR2 FQGNSA. As DNA, the CDR3 is TGTGCCAGCAGCTTAGAGATGCTAAGCGGGGCCGGTGAGACCCAGTACTTC. Its protein product is CASSLEMLSGAGETQYF.

The chain carries TRBV6-2 or TRBV6-3 and TRBJ2-5; D may be TRBD1 or TRBD2 (5 bases each). This CDR3 has 15 amino acids. V lost 6 bases and J 3 bases, leaving 17 bases between the germline ends. Germline V gene data show CDR1 as MNHEY and CDR2 as SVGEGT. CDR3 bases: TGTGCCAGCAGCCAATCCCGGGGCTGGGAAGAGACCCAGTACTTC. This gives the protein CASSQSRGWEETQYF.

There are a few counts of this clonotype. This chain joins TRBV9 and TRBJ2-3; 10 nucleotides match TRBD2. V lost 4 bases and J lost 6; bases outside the gene matches: 11. Germline values: CDR1 SGDLS, CDR2 YYNGEE. The CDR3 sequence is 16 residues long. CDR3 in amino acids: CASSPRVAGGQDTQYF. The CDR3 DNA sequence: TGTGCCAGCAGCCCCCGGGTAGCGGGAGGCCAGGATACGCAGTATTTT.

In its sample, this clonotype was seen many times. The chain combines TRBV9 with TRBJ2-7, with TRBD2 identical over 10 bases. The CDR3 totals 16 residues. CDR1 is SGDLS, CDR2 YYNGEE, per germline. Germline trimming cut 3 bases from V and 4 bases from J; bases unmatched to any gene: 10. The CDR3 spells CASSEGEREGRYEQYF. The CDR3, as DNA: TGTGCCAGCAGCGAGGGGGAGCGGGAGGGCCGTTACGAGCAGTACTTC.

The rearrangement joins TRBV5-5 to TRBJ1-1; D remains unclear. The CDR3 has 14 amino acids. The V gene's germline CDR1 is SGHKS and CDR2 YYEKEE (reference sequence). Trimming cost V 0 bases and J 7 bases, with 13 bases left between them. The CDR3 nucleotides are TGTGCCAGCAGCTTGGTCATAACCGCTGATGAAGCTTTCTTT. Amino acids: CASSLVITADEAFF.

This clonotype has ten or more counts. This chain joins TRBV12-3 or TRBV12-4 and TRBJ2-1; 9 positions match TRBD2. The CDR3 is made up of 14 amino acids. V gave up 1 base and J gave up 9 bases; unmatched junction bases: 4. CDR3 in amino acids: CASSLGSGSTEQFF. The CDR3 nucleotides are TGTGCCAGCAGTTTAGGTAGCGGGAGTACTGAGCAGTTCTTC.

This clonotype came up many times. V usage is TRBV7-2 and J usage is TRBJ2-5; D remains unclear. The CDR3 is 12 residues long. The V end lost 6 bases, the J end lost 2 bases, and 7 bases lay between the germline ends. CDR1 and CDR2 from the germline V gene are SGHTA and FQGNSA. The CDR3 reads CASSLTQETQYF. The DNA of the CDR3 is TGTGCCAGCAGTCTAACTCAAGAGACCCAGTACTTC.

The table lists this clonotype with many counts. The V call is TRBV3-1, the J call TRBJ2-5; D perhaps matches TRBD2 (6 bases). Germline CDR1 LGHDT, CDR2 YNNKEL (reference sequence). Trimming pared 0 bases from V and 14 bases from J, leaving 19 bases between. The CDR3 extends over 14 amino acids. CDR3 in DNA: TGTGCCAGCAGCCAAGATAAGGGTAGCGGTACCATCTACTTC. Protein product: CASSQDKGSGTIYF.

This clonotype turned up a few times. J is TRBJ2-5 and V is TRBV9, with TRBD2 as a possible D gene (6 bases). V was trimmed by 3 bases and J by 5 bases, leaving 14 bases between them. The length of the CDR3 is 14 residues. Germline V gene sequence: CDR1 SGDLS, CDR2 YYNGEE. The CDR3 protein is CASSGPGGDETQYF. Written as DNA, the CDR3 is TGTGCCAGCAGCGGGCCCGGAGGGGACGAGACCCAGTACTTC.

As to this clonotype: This sequence may be a read error, since a much larger clone differs from it by one base. The rearrangement uses TRBV20-1 and TRBJ2-7, with TRBD2 matching over 13 bases. The CDR3 runs 16 residues. The V gene's germline CDR1 is DFQATT and CDR2 SNEGSKA (reference sequence). V lost 5 bases and J lost 4; bases outside the gene matches: 11. The CDR3 DNA sequence: TGCAGTGCTGGAGGGGGACTAGCGGGAATGGGGTACGAGCAGTACTTC. Amino acid sequence: CSAGGGLAGMGYEQYF.

This clonotype has only a few counts. The chain links TRBV6-1 to TRBJ2-2; D is perhaps TRBD1 or TRBD2 (5 bases each). The V end was cut by 4 bases, the J end by 5 bases, with 20 bases between. This CDR3 contains 17 residues. Germline V gene data show CDR1 as MNHNS and CDR2 as SASEGT. In DNA, the CDR3 is TGTGCCAGCAGTGGTTTCGGCGAGAGGGACGGGACCGGGGAGCTGTTTTTT. As protein: CASSGFGERDGTGELFF.

The sample holds many counts of this clonotype. This chain joins TRBV20-1 and TRBJ2-5, with no clear D. The CDR3 is made up of 12 amino acids. The V gene lost 3 bases and the J gene lost 2 bases, with 7 bases spanning the gap. Germline V gene data show CDR1 as DFQATT and CDR2 as SNEGSKA (reference sequence). The CDR3 loop reads CSASLTQETQYF. In DNA, the CDR3 is TGCAGTGCTAGTCTGACTCAAGAGACCCAGTACTTC.

Many counts were recorded for this clonotype. The genes are TRBV27 and TRBJ1-2; possible D gene TRBD1, 5 bases. The CDR3 covers 15 residues. Germline lookup yields CDR1 MNHEY and CDR2 SMNVEV (reference sequence). V was pared by 0 bases and J by 5 bases, with 13 bases between. In DNA, the CDR3 is TGTGCCAGCAGTTTATCACAAGGGGATATATATGGCTACACCTTC. This codes for CASSLSQGDIYGYTF.

In regard to this clonotype: A much larger clone is a single base away; this may be a read error. The chain carries TRBV5-4 and TRBJ2-3, with 10 positions matching TRBD2. CDR1 and CDR2 (germline): SGHNT, YYREEE (reference sequence). The CDR3 length is 18 residues. The CDR3 sequence is CASSLGLAGVTGGDTRYF. CDR3 DNA sequence: TGTGCCAGCAGCTTGGGGCTAGCGGGAGTCACCGGCGGAGATACGCGGTATTTT.

This clonotype was seen ten or more times. The chain recombines TRBV6-1 with TRBJ2-7; a weak D match, TRBD2 (6 bases). Trimming pared 7 bases from V and 3 bases from J, leaving 16 bases between. The CDR3 consists of 14 residues. Germline V gene sequence: CDR1 MNHNS, CDR2 SASEGT. CDR3 in amino acids: CASTRLVGGYEQYF. CDR3 nucleotides: TGTGCCAGCACTCGACTAGTAGGTGGCTACGAGCAGTACTTC.

This clonotype was counted at least ten times. The rearrangement uses TRBV30 and TRBJ2-7; no definite D call. The ends were cut back, 4 bases at V and 6 bases at J, with 10 bases in the middle. CDR3 length: 11 residues. Looked up from germline, CDR1 is GTSNPN and CDR2 is SVGIG (reference sequence). The CDR3 loop reads CAWKQAAEQYF. The CDR3 region has the DNA TGTGCCTGGAAGCAGGCCGCCGAGCAGTACTTC.

In this sample, this clonotype turned up many times. Here the CDR3 reads CASSKDRGQETQYF. DNA of the CDR3: TGTGCCAGCAGCAAGGACAGGGGGCAAGAGACCCAGTACTTC. The J gene is TRBJ2-5, the V gene TRBV11-2; 10 nucleotides line up with TRBD1. J gave up 2 bases and V 5 bases, and 2 bases lay outside the gene matches. Germline V gene data show CDR1 as SGHAT and CDR2 as FQNNGV. The CDR3 is 14 residues long.

This clonotype was recorded at least ten times. The DNA for the CDR3 is TGTGCCAGCACCACATTGGGGGCCGATACGCAGTATTTT. It specifies CASTTLGADTQYF. The chain employs TRBV27 and TRBJ2-3, with D possibly matching TRBD1 (6 bases). This CDR3 comprises 13 residues. V was trimmed by 7 bases and J by 6 bases, leaving 14 bases between them. CDR1 is MNHEY, CDR2 SMNVEV, per germline (reference sequence).

This clonotype was counted only a few times. This may stem from a read error, because a much larger clone lies one nucleotide away. The chain couples TRBV7-3 to TRBJ1-2; 7 positions match TRBD1. The V gene end was trimmed by 3 bases and the J gene end by 2 bases; junction bases not matched to a gene: 15. Germline CDR1 and CDR2: SGHTA and FQGTGA. The CDR3 length is 18 residues. As DNA, the CDR3 is TGTGCCAGCAGCTTGGGTCCGAGACAGGGAGTTGAGAACTATGGCTACACCTTC. Translation: CASSLGPRQGVENYGYTF.

This clonotype came up a few times. This sequence joins TRBV30 and TRBJ1-2, with D unclear. The CDR3 loop spans 13 amino acids. Trimming took off 6 bases at V and 8 bases at J, with 19 bases between the two ends. CDR1 and CDR2 (germline): GTSNPN, SVGIG (reference sequence). CDR3 amino acids: CACPILPIEGYTF. CDR3 in DNA: TGTGCCTGCCCAATACTGCCTATCGAGGGCTACACCTTC.

Many counts were recorded for this clonotype. The V and J genes are TRBV20-1 and TRBJ2-3; 8 nucleotides match TRBD2. CDR1 DFQATT and CDR2 SNEGSKA come from the germline V gene (reference sequence). Losses at the gene ends were 0 bases for V and 3 bases for J; bases not matched to a gene: 8. This CDR3 comprises 16 residues. The CDR3 nucleotides read TGCAGTGCTAGAGATGAGGCGGGAGGAGGGACAGATACGCAGTATTTT. This sequence encodes CSARDEAGGGTDTQYF.

This chain uses TRBV2 with TRBJ2-3, with 11 bases fitting TRBD2. The DNA matches TRBJ2-5 better at its end, which makes the J call doubtful. The CDR3 extends over 16 amino acids. Germline lookup yields CDR1 SNHLY and CDR2 FYNNEI. The CDR3 reads CASSEAGSGREETQYF. For the CDR3, the DNA is TGTGCCAGCAGTGAAGCGGGTAGCGGGAGGGAGGAGACCCAGTACTTC.

This clonotype was seen at least ten times. The genes are TRBV27 and TRBJ1-4; D is undetermined. Germline V CDR1 and CDR2: MNHEY, SMNVEV (reference sequence). The CDR3 loop spans 15 amino acids. V was shortened by 6 bases and J by 10 bases, with 21 bases between the two germline ends. The CDR3 DNA is TGTGCCAGCAGGACACTAACGAGAAAAGTCGCAAAACTGTTTTTT. This codes for CASRTLTRKVAKLFF.

The genes are TRBV6-1 and TRBJ2-5, with TRBD2 matching 12 bases. Germline-derived CDR1 and CDR2 are MNHNS and SASEGT. The CDR3 totals 16 residues. Unmatched junction bases numbered 6, after V lost 5 bases and J lost 2 bases. In nucleotides, the CDR3 is TGTGCCAGCAGTTCATCACTAGCGGGAGGACAAGAGACCCAGTACTTC. Its protein product is CASSSSLAGGQETQYF.

This clonotype was found many times. V and J are TRBV7-2 and TRBJ2-3; D is uncertain. Trimming left V 5 bases short and J 2 bases short, with 8 bases between. The CDR3 has 13 amino acids. The germline gives CDR1 SGHTA, CDR2 FQGNSA. The CDR3 loop is CASSRANTDTQYF. As DNA, the CDR3 is TGTGCCAGCAGCCGGGCCAACACAGATACGCAGTATTTT.

This clonotype occurred many times. Here the CDR3 DNA reads TGTGCCAGCAGTACTCAGACAGGGAACACTGAAGCTTTCTTT. It translates to CASSTQTGNTEAFF. The J gene is TRBJ1-1, the V gene TRBV6-1, with D possibly being TRBD1 (6 bases). Between the trimmed V and J ends, which lost 5 bases and 1 base, there was a span of 11 bases. CDR1 is MNHNS, CDR2 SASEGT, per germline. The CDR3 is made up of 14 amino acids.

This clonotype showed up many times. The J gene is TRBJ2-1, the V gene TRBV19; no clear D gene. The V gene lost 3 bases and the J gene lost 10 bases, with 13 bases spanning the gap. CDR3 size: 13 residues. CDR1 is LNHDA and CDR2 is SQIVND in the germline V gene (reference sequence). The CDR3 DNA reads as TGTGCCAGTAGTATGGCCCTCGCGTTCGAGCAGTTCTTC. Its protein product is CASSMALAFEQFF.

The chain links TRBV6-1 to TRBJ2-6; the D gene is possibly TRBD1 (6 bases). CDR1 MNHNS and CDR2 SASEGT come from the germline V gene. Trimming took off 5 bases at V and 1 base at J, with 15 bases between the two ends. CDR3 size: 17 residues. Written as DNA, the CDR3 is TGTGCCAGCAGTCCAACAGGGTTTCGATCTGGGGCCAACGTCCTGACTTTC. It yields the protein CASSPTGFRSGANVLTF.

This clonotype was seen only a few times. This sequence joins TRBV5-4 and TRBJ2-5; 8 positions match TRBD2. The germline CDR1 and CDR2 sequences are SGHNT and YYREEE (reference sequence). This CDR3 is 15 amino acids long. Trimming took 0 bases from V and 5 from J; bases not matched to a gene: 6. The CDR3, as DNA: TGTGCCAGCAGCTTGGGAGGGACTAGGGGGGAGACCCAGTACTTC. Translation: CASSLGGTRGETQYF.

This clonotype was counted ten times or more. The chain joins TRBV28 to TRBJ2-3; 13 bases fit TRBD2. Per germline, CDR1 MDHEN and CDR2 SYDVKM. The trim removed 5 bases at V and 5 bases at J, leaving 4 bases unmatched. This CDR3 contains 15 residues. The CDR3 reads CASSVGTSGIDTQYF. The DNA of the CDR3 is TGTGCCAGCAGTGTTGGGACTAGCGGGATAGATACGCAGTATTTT.

The chain combines TRBV2 with TRBJ1-1; D uncertain. V dropped 9 bases and J dropped 3 bases, with 11 bases sitting between them. This CDR3 contains 12 residues. Per the germline V gene, CDR1 is SNHLY and CDR2 is FYNNEI. The CDR3 DNA reads as TGTGCCAGAGGGAACACCTACACTGAAGCTTTCTTT. Protein sequence: CARGNTYTEAFF.

V is TRBV7-8 and J is TRBJ2-7; 9 bases map to TRBD2. Germline V gene data show CDR1 as SGHVS and CDR2 as FQNEAQ. There are 14 residues in the CDR3. Unmatched junction bases numbered 10, after V lost 3 bases and J lost 10 bases. CDR3 region: CASSFGTSLHPQYF. In DNA form, the CDR3 reads TGTGCCAGCAGCTTCGGGACTAGCCTTCACCCCCAGTACTTC.